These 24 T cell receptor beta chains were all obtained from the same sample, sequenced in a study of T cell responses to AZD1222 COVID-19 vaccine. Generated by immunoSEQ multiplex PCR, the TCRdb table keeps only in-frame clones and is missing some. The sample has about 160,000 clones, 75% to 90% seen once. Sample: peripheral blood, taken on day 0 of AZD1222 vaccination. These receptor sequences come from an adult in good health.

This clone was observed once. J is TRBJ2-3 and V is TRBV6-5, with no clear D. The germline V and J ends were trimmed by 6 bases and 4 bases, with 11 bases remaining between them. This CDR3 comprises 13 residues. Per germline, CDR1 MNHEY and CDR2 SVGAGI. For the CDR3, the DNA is TGTGCCAGCAGGAACTCGTTGGCAGATACGCAGTATTTT. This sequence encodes CASRNSLADTQYF.

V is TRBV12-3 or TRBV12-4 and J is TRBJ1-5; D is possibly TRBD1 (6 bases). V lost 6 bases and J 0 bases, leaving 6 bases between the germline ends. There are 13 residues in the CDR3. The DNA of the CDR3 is TGTGCCAGCAGAGGGGGTAGCAATCAGCCCCAGCATTTT. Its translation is CASRGGSNQPQHF.

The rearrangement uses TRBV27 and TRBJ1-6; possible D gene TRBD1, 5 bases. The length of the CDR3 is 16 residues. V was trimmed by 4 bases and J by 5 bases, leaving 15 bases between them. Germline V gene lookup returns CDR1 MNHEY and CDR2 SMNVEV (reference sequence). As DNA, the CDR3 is TGTGCCAGCAGTTCCAACCGGGACCACCATAATTCACCCCTCCACTTT. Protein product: CASSSNRDHHNSPLHF.

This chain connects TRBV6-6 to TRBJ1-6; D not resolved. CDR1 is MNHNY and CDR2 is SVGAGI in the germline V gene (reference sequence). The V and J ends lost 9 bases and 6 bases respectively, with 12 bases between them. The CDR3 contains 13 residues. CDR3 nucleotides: TGTGCCAGTACAAAGGGTGGTAATTCACCCCTCCACTTT. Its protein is CASTKGGNSPLHF.

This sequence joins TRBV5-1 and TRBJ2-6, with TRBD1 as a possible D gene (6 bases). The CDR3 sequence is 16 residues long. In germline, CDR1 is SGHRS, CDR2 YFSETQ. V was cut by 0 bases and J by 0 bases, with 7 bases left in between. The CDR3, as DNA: TGCGCCAGCAGCTTGGGACAGGCCTCTGGGGCCAACGTCCTGACTTTC. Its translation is CASSLGQASGANVLTF.

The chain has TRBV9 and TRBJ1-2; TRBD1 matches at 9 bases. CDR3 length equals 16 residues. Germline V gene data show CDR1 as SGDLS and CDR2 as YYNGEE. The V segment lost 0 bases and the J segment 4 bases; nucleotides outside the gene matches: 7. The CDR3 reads CASSVVGQGTGYGYTF. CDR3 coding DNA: TGTGCCAGCAGCGTAGTTGGACAGGGGACGGGCTATGGCTACACCTTC.

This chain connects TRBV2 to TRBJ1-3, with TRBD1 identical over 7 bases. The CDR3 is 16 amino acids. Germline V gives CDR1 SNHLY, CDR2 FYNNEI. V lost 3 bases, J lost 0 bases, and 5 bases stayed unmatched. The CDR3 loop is CASSEGRGNSGNTIYF. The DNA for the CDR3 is TGTGCCAGCAGTGAGGGCAGGGGGAACTCTGGAAACACCATATATTTT.

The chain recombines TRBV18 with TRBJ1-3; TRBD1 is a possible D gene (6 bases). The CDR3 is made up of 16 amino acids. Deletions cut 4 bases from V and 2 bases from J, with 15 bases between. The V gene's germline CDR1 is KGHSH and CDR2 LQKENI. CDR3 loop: CASSLRQGRTGNTIYF. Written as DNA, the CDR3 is TGTGCCAGCTCACTGCGGCAGGGGCGGACTGGAAACACCATATATTTT.

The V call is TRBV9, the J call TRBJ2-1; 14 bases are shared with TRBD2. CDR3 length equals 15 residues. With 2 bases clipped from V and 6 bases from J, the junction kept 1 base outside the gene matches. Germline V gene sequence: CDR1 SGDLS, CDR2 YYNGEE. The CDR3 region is CASSVGLAGVNEQFF. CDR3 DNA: TGTGCCAGCAGCGTGGGACTAGCGGGGGTCAATGAGCAGTTCTTC.

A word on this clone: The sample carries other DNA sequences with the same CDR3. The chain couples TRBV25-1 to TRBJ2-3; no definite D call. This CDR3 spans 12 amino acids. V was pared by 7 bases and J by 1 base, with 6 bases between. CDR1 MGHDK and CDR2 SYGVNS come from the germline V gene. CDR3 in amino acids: CASNRGTDTQYF. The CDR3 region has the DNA TGTGCCAGCAATCGGGGCACAGATACGCAGTATTTT.

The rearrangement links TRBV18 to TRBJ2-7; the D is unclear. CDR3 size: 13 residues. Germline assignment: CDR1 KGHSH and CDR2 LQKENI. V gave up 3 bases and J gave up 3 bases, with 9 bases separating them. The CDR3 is CASSPTTGYEQYF. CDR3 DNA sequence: TGTGCCAGCTCACCGACGACCGGCTACGAGCAGTACTTC.

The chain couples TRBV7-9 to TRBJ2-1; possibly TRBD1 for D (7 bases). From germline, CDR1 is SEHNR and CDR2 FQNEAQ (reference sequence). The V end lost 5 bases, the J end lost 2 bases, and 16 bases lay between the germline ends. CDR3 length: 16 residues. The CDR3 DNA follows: TGTGCCAGCAGCCCAGGGGGAACGGGGGCCTACAATGAGCAGTTCTTC. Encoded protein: CASSPGGTGAYNEQFF. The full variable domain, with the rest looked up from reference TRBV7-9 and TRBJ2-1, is DTGVSQNPRHKITKRGQNVTFRCDPISEHNRLYWYRQTLGQGPEFLTYFQNEAQLEKSRLLSDRFSAERPKGSFSTLEIQRTEQGDSAMYLCASSPGGTGAYNEQFFGPGTRLTVL.

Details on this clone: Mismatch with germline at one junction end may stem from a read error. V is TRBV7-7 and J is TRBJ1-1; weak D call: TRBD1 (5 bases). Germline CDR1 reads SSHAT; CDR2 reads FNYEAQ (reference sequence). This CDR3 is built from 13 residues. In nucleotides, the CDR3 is TGTGCTAGCAGCTTACAGGAGAACACTGAAGCTTTCTTT. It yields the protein CASSLQENTEAFF.

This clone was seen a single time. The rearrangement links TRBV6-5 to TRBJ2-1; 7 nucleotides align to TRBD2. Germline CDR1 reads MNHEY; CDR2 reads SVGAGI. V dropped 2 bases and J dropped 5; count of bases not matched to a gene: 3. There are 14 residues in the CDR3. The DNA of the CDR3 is TGTGCCAGCAGTTACGTCGCGGGGGACAATGAGCAGTTCTTC. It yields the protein CASSYVAGDNEQFF.

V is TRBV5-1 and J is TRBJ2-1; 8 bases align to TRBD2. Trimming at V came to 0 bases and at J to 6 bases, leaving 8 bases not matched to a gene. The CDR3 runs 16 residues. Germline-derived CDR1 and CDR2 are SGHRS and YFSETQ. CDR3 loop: CASSLEGVAGSNEQFF. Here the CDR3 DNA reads TGCGCCAGCAGCTTGGAGGGGGTAGCGGGGAGCAATGAGCAGTTCTTC. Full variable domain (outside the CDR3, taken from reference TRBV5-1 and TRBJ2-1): KAGVTQTPRYLIKTRGQQVTLSCSPISGHRSVSWYQQTPGQGLQFLFEYFSETQRNKGNFPGRFSGRQFSNSRSEMNVSTLELGDSALYLCASSLEGVAGSNEQFFGPGTRLTVL.

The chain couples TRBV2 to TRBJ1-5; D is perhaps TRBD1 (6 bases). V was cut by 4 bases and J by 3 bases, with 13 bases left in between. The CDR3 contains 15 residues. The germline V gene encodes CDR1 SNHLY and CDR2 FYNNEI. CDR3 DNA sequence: TGTGCCAGCAGTGGACTCCGGGACACCAATCAGCCCCAGCATTTT. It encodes CASSGLRDTNQPQHF. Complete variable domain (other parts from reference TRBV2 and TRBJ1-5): EPEVTQTPSHQVTQMGQEVILRCVPISNHLYFYWYRQILGQKVEFLVSFYNNEISEKSEIFDDQFSVERPDGSNFTLKIRSTKLEDSAMYFCASSGLRDTNQPQHFGDGTRLSIL.

DNA of the CDR3: TGTGCCTGGAGTGGGCAGGACTATGGCTACACCTTC. It translates to CAWSGQDYGYTF. The V and J genes are TRBV30 and TRBJ1-2; D remains ambiguous. Germline-derived CDR1 and CDR2 are GTSNPN and SVGIG (reference sequence). The CDR3 is 12 residues long. The V and J ends lost 1 base and 3 bases respectively, with 6 bases between them.

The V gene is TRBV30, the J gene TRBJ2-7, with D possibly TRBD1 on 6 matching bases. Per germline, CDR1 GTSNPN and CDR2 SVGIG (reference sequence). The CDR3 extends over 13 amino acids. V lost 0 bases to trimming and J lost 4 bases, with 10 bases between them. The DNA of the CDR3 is TGTGCCTGGAGTGTGGGGGCGAGTTACGAGCAGTACTTC. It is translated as CAWSVGASYEQYF.

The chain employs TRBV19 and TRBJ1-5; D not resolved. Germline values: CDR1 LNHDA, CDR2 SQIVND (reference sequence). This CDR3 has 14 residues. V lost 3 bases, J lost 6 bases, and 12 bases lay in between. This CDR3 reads CASSIEGGSQPQHF. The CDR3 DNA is TGTGCCAGTAGTATTGAGGGAGGGAGTCAGCCCCAGCATTTT. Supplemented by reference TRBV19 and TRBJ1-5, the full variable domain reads DGGITQSPKYLFRKEGQNVTLSCEQNLNHDAMYWYRQDPGQGLRLIYYSQIVNDFQKGDIAEGYSVSREKKESFPLTVTSAQKNPTAFYLCASSIEGGSQPQHFGDGTRLSIL.

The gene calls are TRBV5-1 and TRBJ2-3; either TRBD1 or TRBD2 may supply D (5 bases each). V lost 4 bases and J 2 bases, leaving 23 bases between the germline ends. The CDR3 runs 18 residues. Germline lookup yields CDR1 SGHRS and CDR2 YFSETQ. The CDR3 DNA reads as TGCGCCAGCAGCGCAACCGGGACCCGTTTTCCCTCCACAGATACGCAGTATTTT. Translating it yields CASSATGTRFPSTDTQYF.

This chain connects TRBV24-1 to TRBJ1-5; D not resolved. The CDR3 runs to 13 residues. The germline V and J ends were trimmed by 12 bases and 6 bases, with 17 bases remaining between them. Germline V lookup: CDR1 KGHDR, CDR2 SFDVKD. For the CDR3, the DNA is TGTGCCCGTTGGTACGGGCCCAGTCAGCCCCAGCATTTT. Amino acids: CARWYGPSQPQHF.

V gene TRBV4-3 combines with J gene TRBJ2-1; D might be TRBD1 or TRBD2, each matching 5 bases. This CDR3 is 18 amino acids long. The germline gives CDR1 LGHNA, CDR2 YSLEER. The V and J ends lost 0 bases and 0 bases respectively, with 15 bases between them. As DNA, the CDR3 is TGCGCCAGCAGCCAAGATCTCGGGGCGGCGAGCTCCTACAATGAGCAGTTCTTC. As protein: CASSQDLGAASSYNEQFF.

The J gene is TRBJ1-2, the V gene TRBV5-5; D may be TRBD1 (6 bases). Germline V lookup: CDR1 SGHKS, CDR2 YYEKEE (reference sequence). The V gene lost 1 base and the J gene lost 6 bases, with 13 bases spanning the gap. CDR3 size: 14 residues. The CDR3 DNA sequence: TGTGCCAGCAGCTTGTCATGGACAGTCAATGGCTACACCTTC. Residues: CASSLSWTVNGYTF.

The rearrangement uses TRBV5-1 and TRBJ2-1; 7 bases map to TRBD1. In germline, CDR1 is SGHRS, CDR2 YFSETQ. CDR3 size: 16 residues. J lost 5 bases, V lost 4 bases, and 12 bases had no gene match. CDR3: CASSKYRQGRNNEQFF. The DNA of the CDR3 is TGCGCCAGCAGCAAGTACCGACAGGGAAGAAACAATGAGCAGTTCTTC.